This T cell receptor (beta chain) was documented in a study of CD4+ T cells in melanoma. Whole-study findings and limits: Neoantigen-specific CD4+ T cells in melanoma reportedly had diverse differentiation states. A reported correlation linked neoantigen-specific CD4+ T cells to CD8+, macrophage and B cell function.

CDR3 length: 13 residues. Germline values: CDR1 SGHRS, CDR2 YFSETQ. Trimming took 5 bases from V and 8 from J, leaving 13 bases between them. A note on this clone: As yet, its antigen is unknown.

Using immunoSEQ multiplex PCR, the repertoire was profiled, and TCRdb retains in-frame clones only, with some absent. This sample carries 50,000 or so clones, approximately 89% of them seen once, and the ten largest clones take 12%. This chain connects TRBV5-1 to TRBJ1-4; a possible D gene is TRBD1 (6 bases). The sequence was obtained from a human donor with melanoma. Sequencing was carried out using peripheral blood. In DNA, the CDR3 is TGCGCCAGCAGTTTTGGGGGGCACGAAAAACTGTTTTTT. It yields the protein CASSFGGHEKLFF. The variable domain in full, with the rest retrieved from reference TRBV5-1 and TRBJ1-4, is KAGVTQTPRYLIKTRGQQVTLSCSPISGHRSVSWYQQTPGQGLQFLFEYFSETQRNKGNFPGRFSGRQFSNSRSEMNVSTLELGDSALYLCASSFGGHEKLFFGSGTQLSVL.